This is a list of T cell receptor beta chains from one sample in a study of blood T cell repertoires in COVID-19. Using immunoSEQ multiplex PCR, the repertoire was profiled, and TCRdb retains in-frame clones only, with some absent. The repertoire holds about 210,000 clones, about 87% seen once, with over 1.5% in the top ten. Sample: peripheral blood. The receptor source for this set is a man between 65 and 79 years old with acute or convalescent COVID-19. Both conserved end residues are part of each CDR3. Each record gives: J gene, clone size, V gene, D gene, CDR3 DNA, CDR3 protein. A D gene is named only where the DNA matches it firmly. Not all rows give a size; the values are once, few, many and, for expanded clones, a class.

TRBJ1-1	once	TRBV25-1	TRBD1	TGTGCCAGCACTGGACAGGGGTGGGTAGTCACTGAAGCTTTCTTT	CASTGQGWVVTEAFF
TRBJ1-5	-	TRBV28	-	TGTGCCAGCAAAGGCGGCGGGGCGGGGGATCAGCCCCAGCATTTT	CASKGGGAGDQPQHF
TRBJ1-4	-	TRBV28	-	TGTGCCAGCAGTTTAGGGGGGATAGCTAATGAAAAACTGTTTTTT	CASSLGGIANEKLFF
TRBJ1-6	-	TRBV18	-	TGTGCCAGCTCACCACTGGCCCGGGGTTCACCCCTCCACTTT	CASSPLARGSPLHF
TRBJ1-1	-	TRBV2	TRBD1	TGTGCCAGCAGTCAAACAGGGGGCACTGAAGCTTTCTTT	CASSQTGGTEAFF
TRBJ2-1	-	TRBV5-5	-	TGTGCCAGCAGCTTGAAAGGAGCGGGCTACCTGGACAATGAGCAGTTCTTC	CASSLKGAGYLDNEQFF
TRBJ2-7	-	TRBV28	TRBD2	TGTGCCAGCACCTCGGGGGGGTCCGGCTACGAGCAGTACTTC	CASTSGGSGYEQYF
TRBJ1-5	once	TRBV10-3	-	TGTGCCATCAGTGTTTCAGCGGGGGATCAGCCCCAGCATTTT	CAISVSAGDQPQHF
TRBJ1-1	-	TRBV5-1	-	TGCGCCAGCAGCTTGGCCGTGAACACTGAAGCTTTCTTT	CASSLAVNTEAFF
TRBJ1-1	-	TRBV7-2	-	TGTGCCAGCAGCCCCCGCCGAGGGAACACTGAAGCTTTCTTT	CASSPRRGNTEAFF
TRBJ2-7	-	TRBV7-9	-	TGTGCCAGCAGCTTAAGGGGCTCCTACGAGCAGTACTTC	CASSLRGSYEQYF
TRBJ2-7	-	TRBV4-2	-	TGTGCCAGCAGCCAAGATCCGGAGCGTTGGGAGCAGTACTTC	CASSQDPERWEQYF
TRBJ2-2	-	TRBV7-2	-	TGTGCCAGCAGCGCCGGTCTACTCGCGAACACCGGGGAGCTGTTTTTT	CASSAGLLANTGELFF
TRBJ2-7	-	TRBV5-1	TRBD1	TGCGCCAGCAGCTCAACAGGGGCCATCTCCTACGAGCAGTACTTC	CASSSTGAISYEQYF
TRBJ2-7	-	TRBV9	TRBD2	TGTGCCAGCAGCGTTGCTAGCGGGAGGGCGGCGGTCGAGCAGTACTTC	CASSVASGRAAVEQYF
TRBJ2-1	once	TRBV7-2	TRBD2	TGTGCCAGCAGCGCGGGGGGGGCCCATTACAATGAGCAGTTCTTC	CASSAGGAHYNEQFF
TRBJ1-4	once	TRBV4-1	-	TGCGCCAGCACGGCGGGGGCCAACGATGAAAAACTGTTTTTT	CASTAGANDEKLFF
TRBJ1-4	-	TRBV5-1	TRBD1	TGCGCCAGCAGCCCGGACAGGGTTGATGAAAAACTGTTTTTT	CASSPDRVDEKLFF
TRBJ1-5	-	TRBV6-1	-	TGTGCCAGCAGTGAACATTGGAGGGATCAGCCCCAGCATTTT	CASSEHWRDQPQHF
TRBJ1-2	-	TRBV5-4	TRBD1	TGTGCCAGCAGCTTGGTGGGACAGGGGTTGCATGGCTACACCTTC	CASSLVGQGLHGYTF
TRBJ2-1	-	TRBV15	TRBD2	TGTGCCACCAGCTCGAAGACTAGCGGGAACTACAATGAGCAGTTCTTC	CATSSKTSGNYNEQFF
TRBJ1-1	-	TRBV21-1	-	TGTGCCAGCAGCACCCTGGGACAACCTAAGAACACTGAAGCTTTCTTT	CASSTLGQPKNTEAFF
TRBJ1-2	-	TRBV7-9	TRBD1	TGTGCCAGCAGCCCCGGACAGGGTAACGTTTATGGCTACACCTTC	CASSPGQGNVYGYTF
TRBJ2-2	-	TRBV7-2	-	TGTGCCAGCAGCTTGCGGCCTAGCACCGGGGAGCTGTTTTTT	CASSLRPSTGELFF
TRBJ2-3	once	TRBV19	TRBD2	TGTGCCAGTAGTATTGTAGTAGCGGGAAGTTCAGATACGCAGTATTTT	CASSIVVAGSSDTQYF
TRBJ2-1	-	TRBV11-2	TRBD2	TGTGCCAGCAGCTTACGTAGCGGGACCTACAATGAGCAGTTCTTC	CASSLRSGTYNEQFF
TRBJ2-2	few	TRBV15	TRBD1	TGTGCCACCAGGGAACAGGGGGCGGTGAACACCGGGGAGCTGTTTTTT	CATREQGAVNTGELFF
TRBJ1-3	-	TRBV25-1	-	TGTGCCAGCAGTGAATTCGGCGGGGTAAACACCATATATTTT	CASSEFGGVNTIYF
TRBJ2-1	-	TRBV9	-	TGTGCCAGCAGTGACCCGGGACAAACCACTTTTTCTAATGAGCAGTTCTTC	CASSDPGQTTFSNEQFF
TRBJ2-2	-	TRBV9	-	TGTGCCAGCAGCTTCGCAGGGGTGTTTACCTCTTCGAACACCGGGGAGCTGTTTTTT	CASSFAGVFTSSNTGELFF
TRBJ2-3	once	TRBV20-1	-	TGCAGTGCTAGTGGCGGGACCAGCACAGATACGCAGTATTTT	CSASGGTSTDTQYF
TRBJ2-3	-	TRBV4-1	TRBD1	TGCGCCAGCAGCCTAAGAAGACAGGGGGATACGCAGTATTTT	CASSLRRQGDTQYF
TRBJ2-7	-	TRBV29-1	TRBD1	TGCAGCGCCGTACCAGGACAGGGAGACGAGCAGTACTTC	CSAVPGQGDEQYF
TRBJ2-3	once	TRBV19	TRBD2	TGTGCCAGTAGTATAGAGTTTTCTAGCGGTACTAGCACAGATACGCAGTATTTT	CASSIEFSSGTSTDTQYF
TRBJ2-1	-	TRBV27	TRBD2	TGTGCCAGCAGACTAGCGGGAGTTGCCCATGAGCAGTTCTTC	CASRLAGVAHEQFF
TRBJ2-2	-	TRBV9	TRBD1	TGTGCCAGCAGCTCCCGACAGGGGCGCACCGGGGAGCTGTTTTTT	CASSSRQGRTGELFF
TRBJ2-7	once	TRBV18	TRBD1	TGTGCCAGCTCACCCCGGACAGGGACCTACGAGCAGTACTTC	CASSPRTGTYEQYF
TRBJ2-1	-	TRBV2	TRBD2	TGTGCCAGCAGTTTGACTAGCGGAGCTCGGGATGAGCAGTTCTTC	CASSLTSGARDEQFF
TRBJ1-1	-	TRBV28	TRBD1	TGTGCCAGCAAGAGACAGGGAAACACTGAAGCTTTCTTT	CASKRQGNTEAFF
TRBJ1-4	-	TRBV7-9	-	TGTGCCAGCAGTCTCCGGGGGGGCACGCGGGAAAAACTGTTTTTT	CASSLRGGTREKLFF
TRBJ1-2	-	TRBV6-5	-	TGTGCCAGCAGTTACTCTGGCTTCCCAGGAGGCTACACCTTC	CASSYSGFPGGYTF
TRBJ2-1	-	TRBV5-8	TRBD2	TGTGCCAGCAGAGCTAGCGGGACGAATGAGCAGTTCTTC	CASRASGTNEQFF
TRBJ1-6	-	TRBV6-1	-	TGTGCCAGCAGTGAAGATGACAGCTCCTATAATTCACCCCTCCACTTT	CASSEDDSSYNSPLHF
TRBJ2-1	-	TRBV7-3	TRBD2	TGTGCCAGCAGCTTAGGATACGTGGGGACTAGCGGAACTTACAATGAGCAGTTCTTC	CASSLGYVGTSGTYNEQFF
TRBJ1-5	-	TRBV6-5	-	TGTGCCAGCAGTACCCAGGGCAATCAGCCCCAGCATTTT	CASSTQGNQPQHF
TRBJ2-1	many	TRBV5-5	TRBD1	TGTGCCAGTACAGGGGGCTTGTCCTACAATGAGCAGTTCTTC	CASTGGLSYNEQFF
TRBJ2-7	-	TRBV10-3	-	TGTGCCAGCACTAGCACCCTCCCAGGTTACGAGCAGTACTTC	CASTSTLPGYEQYF
TRBJ1-1	-	TRBV9	-	TGTGCCAGCAGCGTTTCCTATTCGAACACTGAAGCTTTCTTT	CASSVSYSNTEAFF
TRBJ1-1	-	TRBV7-2	TRBD1	TGTGCCAGCAGCTCGAAACAGGGGGTACGGAACACTGAAGCTTTCTTT	CASSSKQGVRNTEAFF
TRBJ2-7	-	TRBV11-2	TRBD2	TGTGCCAGCAGCCCGGGGACTAGCGGGGCCCCCTACGAGCAGTACTTC	CASSPGTSGAPYEQYF
TRBJ1-6	-	TRBV14	-	TGTGCCAGCAGCCCTCAAGACAGAAGGATTCTAGGATATAATTCACCCCTCCACTTT	CASSPQDRRILGYNSPLHF
TRBJ2-1	-	TRBV19	TRBD2	TGTGCCAGTAGTATATTGGGGGGGTACAATGAGCAGTTCTTC	CASSILGGYNEQFF